Listed below are T cell receptor beta chains from one sample, sequenced in a study of blood T cell repertoires in COVID-19. Some clones are missing from TCRdb's copy, which holds only in-frame ones; the method was immunoSEQ multiplex PCR. The sample has hundreds of thousands of clones, more than 75% seen once. Input material: peripheral blood. These TCRs come from a human donor in a cohort sampled during active COVID-19. CDR3s include the opening cysteine and the closing phenylalanine or tryptophan. Fields, in order: clone size, J gene, V gene, D gene, CDR3 protein, CDR3 DNA. D genes are given only for firm matches. Not all rows give a size; the values are once, few, many and, for expanded clones, a class.

>NA|TRBJ2-2|TRBV5-1|NA
CASSTGQRHTGELFF
TGCGCCAGCAGCACAGGACAGCGTCACACCGGGGAGCTGTTTTTT
>NA|TRBJ2-5|TRBV24-1|NA
CATSERHKGAQYF
TGTGCCACCAGTGAACGACATAAGGGGGCCCAGTACTTC
>NA|TRBJ2-5|TRBV15|TRBD2
CATERERGETQYF
TGTGCCACCGAGCGGGAGAGGGGAGAGACCCAGTACTTC
>few|TRBJ1-1|TRBV18|NA
CASSPRMTGLNTEAFF
TGTGCCAGCTCCCCTCGAATGACAGGCTTGAACACTGAAGCTTTCTTT
>NA|TRBJ2-2|TRBV9|NA
CASSVVGQNTGELFF
TGTGCCAGCAGCGTAGTGGGACAAAACACCGGGGAGCTGTTTTTT
>NA|TRBJ1-5|TRBV27|NA
CASSLEGVGQPQHF
TGTGCCAGCAGTTTAGAAGGGGTCGGCCAGCCCCAGCATTTT
>NA|TRBJ1-5|TRBV7-9|NA
CASSFESSQPQHF
TGTGCCAGCAGCTTCGAGAGTAGTCAGCCCCAGCATTTT
>NA|TRBJ2-5|TRBV7-3|TRBD2
CASSPLSGGLETQYF
TGTGCCAGCAGCCCCCTGTCGGGGGGGCTTGAGACCCAGTACTTC
>NA|TRBJ2-7|TRBV2|TRBD1
CASSRGGTGGYEQYF
TGTGCCAGCAGTAGGGGAGGGACAGGGGGCTACGAGCAGTACTTC
>NA|TRBJ2-7|TRBV29-1|TRBD2
CSVEGLGVSGEYEQYF
TGCAGCGTTGAAGGCCTAGGGGTTAGCGGGGAGTACGAGCAGTACTTC
>NA|TRBJ2-2|TRBV7-8|TRBD2
CASSPPGGGGTGELFF
TGTGCCAGCAGCCCCCCGGGCGGGGGTGGCACCGGGGAGCTGTTTTTT
>NA|TRBJ1-1|TRBV10-2|TRBD1
CASSGPGGVGEAFF
TGCGCCAGCAGTGGGCCAGGGGGCGTTGGTGAAGCTTTCTTT
>NA|TRBJ1-1|TRBV18|NA
CASSPNRGAEAFF
TGTGCCAGCTCACCCAACCGGGGGGCTGAAGCTTTCTTT
>NA|TRBJ2-4|TRBV5-5|TRBD1
CASSRALTGGGGAKNIQYF
TGTGCCAGCAGCCGGGCTTTGACAGGGGGCGGAGGAGCCAAAAACATTCAGTACTTC
>NA|TRBJ1-2|TRBV24-1|TRBD1
CATSDSDRGGYTF
TGTGCCACCAGTGATTCCGACAGGGGTGGCTACACCTTC
>NA|TRBJ2-2|TRBV19|NA
CASSIVQAGVGELFF
TGTGCCAGTAGTATTGTGCAGGCCGGGGTGGGGGAGCTGTTTTTT
>NA|TRBJ1-1|TRBV2|NA
CASAAGAGNTEAFF
TGTGCCAGCGCGGCAGGGGCTGGAAACACTGAAGCTTTCTTT
>NA|TRBJ1-2|TRBV19|NA
CASSVRESNYGYTF
TGTGCCAGTAGTGTTAGAGAGAGCAACTATGGCTACACCTTC
>NA|TRBJ1-2|TRBV5-4|NA
CASSWATVYGYTF
TGTGCCAGCAGCTGGGCCACCGTGTATGGCTACACCTTC
>NA|TRBJ2-7|TRBV6-1|TRBD1
CASSEGGTGYEQYF
TGTGCCAGCAGTGAAGGGGGGACAGGGTACGAGCAGTACTTC
>NA|TRBJ2-5|TRBV5-1|TRBD1
CASSYPPTGVGETQYF
TGCGCCAGCAGCTACCCACCTACAGGGGTTGGAGAGACCCAGTACTTC
>NA|TRBJ2-7|TRBV9|TRBD2
CASSISGNSYEQYF
TGTGCCAGCAGTATTAGCGGGAACTCCTACGAGCAGTACTTC
>NA|TRBJ2-1|TRBV6-6|NA
CASIGGKSSYNEQFF
TGTGCCAGCATAGGGGGAAAAAGCTCCTACAATGAGCAGTTCTTC
>NA|TRBJ1-5|TRBV29-1|NA
CSVGGGAPGQPQHF
TGCAGCGTTGGAGGGGGGGCGCCGGGGCAGCCCCAGCATTTT
>NA|TRBJ2-5|TRBV15|NA
CATAGAGETQYF
TGTGCCACAGCAGGGGCGGGTGAGACCCAGTACTTC
>NA|TRBJ2-7|TRBV4-1|NA
CASSQYKGYEQYF
TGCGCCAGCAGCCAATATAAGGGGTACGAGCAGTACTTC
>NA|TRBJ2-2|TRBV4-2|TRBD2
CASSQEALAASGELFF
TGTGCCAGCAGCCAAGAAGCCCTAGCGGCCTCCGGGGAGCTGTTTTTT
>once|TRBJ1-6|TRBV6-5|NA
CASNGPGDNSPLHF
TGTGCCAGCAATGGGCCGGGAGATAATTCACCCCTCCACTTT
>NA|TRBJ1-2|TRBV5-6|NA
CASSFPVVGGGYTF
TGTGCCAGCAGCTTCCCCGTTGTGGGCGGGGGCTACACCTTC
>NA|TRBJ1-5|TRBV30|NA
CAWNDGGQPQHF
TGTGCCTGGAACGATGGCGGTCAGCCCCAGCATTTT
>once|TRBJ2-7|TRBV7-9|TRBD1
CASSPRQGSSYEQYF
TGTGCCAGCAGCCCCCGACAGGGGAGCTCCTACGAGCAGTACTTC
>NA|TRBJ2-7|TRBV6-5|TRBD2
CASSSGGDEQYF
TGTGCCAGCAGCTCGGGAGGCGACGAGCAGTACTTC
>NA|TRBJ2-4|TRBV15|TRBD1
CATSGRRTGAPAKNIQYF
TGTGCCACCAGCGGAAGACGGACAGGGGCGCCCGCCAAAAACATTCAGTACTTC
>NA|TRBJ2-7|TRBV5-7|TRBD2
CASRTQRTSGSPYEQYF
TGTGCCAGCCGCACACAAAGGACTAGCGGGAGTCCATACGAGCAGTACTTC
>NA|TRBJ2-7|TRBV29-1|TRBD1
CSVGQGGDEQYF
TGCAGCGTCGGACAGGGGGGCGACGAGCAGTACTTC
>NA|TRBJ1-3|TRBV18|NA
CASSPGSGDLTGNTIYF
TGTGCCAGCTCACCCGGGTCGGGGGACCTTACTGGAAACACCATATATTTT
>NA|TRBJ2-7|TRBV30|NA
CAWSDNYEQYF
TGTGCCTGGAGTGACAATTACGAGCAGTACTTC
>NA|TRBJ2-2|TRBV6-5|TRBD1
CASSLDRDSELFF
TGTGCCAGCAGCTTGGACAGGGACTCGGAGCTGTTTTTT
>NA|TRBJ1-3|TRBV5-1|TRBD1
CASSFRQGAEGNTIYF
TGCGCCAGCAGCTTTCGACAGGGGGCTGAGGGAAACACCATATATTTT
>NA|TRBJ1-1|TRBV10-3|NA
CAISGGGGTEAFF
TGTGCCATCAGTGGCGGGGGCGGCACTGAAGCTTTCTTT
>once|TRBJ1-2|TRBV29-1|TRBD1
CSVHSPNGQGVRGNYGYTF
TGCAGCGTTCATTCACCGAACGGACAGGGGGTAAGGGGGAACTATGGCTACACCTTC
>NA|TRBJ1-1|TRBV28|TRBD1
CASSSDRARETEAFF
TGTGCCAGCAGTTCAGACAGGGCCCGCGAGACTGAAGCTTTCTTT
>NA|TRBJ2-7|TRBV5-4|TRBD1
CASSLGTGPSYEQYF
TGTGCCAGCAGCTTGGGGACAGGCCCAAGCTACGAGCAGTACTTC
>NA|TRBJ2-3|TRBV28|TRBD2
CASSGTSGRAGTDTQYF
TGTGCCAGCAGTGGTACTAGCGGGAGGGCCGGCACAGATACGCAGTATTTT